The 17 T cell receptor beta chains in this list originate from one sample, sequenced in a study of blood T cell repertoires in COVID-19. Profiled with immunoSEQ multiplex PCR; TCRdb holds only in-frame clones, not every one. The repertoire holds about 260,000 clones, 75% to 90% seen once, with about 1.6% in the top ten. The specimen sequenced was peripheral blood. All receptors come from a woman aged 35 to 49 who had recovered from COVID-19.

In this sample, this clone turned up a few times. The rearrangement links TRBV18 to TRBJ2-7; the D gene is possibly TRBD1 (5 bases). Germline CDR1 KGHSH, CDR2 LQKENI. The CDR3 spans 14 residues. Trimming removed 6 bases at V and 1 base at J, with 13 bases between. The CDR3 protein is CASSFETDSYEQYF. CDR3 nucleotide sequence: TGTGCCAGCTCTTTCGAGACAGATTCCTACGAGCAGTACTTC.

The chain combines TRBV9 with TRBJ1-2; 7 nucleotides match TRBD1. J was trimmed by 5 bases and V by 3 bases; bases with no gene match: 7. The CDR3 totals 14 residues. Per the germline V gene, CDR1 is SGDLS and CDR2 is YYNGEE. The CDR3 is CASSARDSLYGYTF. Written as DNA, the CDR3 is TGTGCCAGCAGCGCCCGGGACAGTCTATATGGCTACACCTTC.

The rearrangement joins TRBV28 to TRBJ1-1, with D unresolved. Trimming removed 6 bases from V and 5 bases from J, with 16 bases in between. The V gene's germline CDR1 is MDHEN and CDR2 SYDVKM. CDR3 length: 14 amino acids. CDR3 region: CASRPTPGGTEAFF. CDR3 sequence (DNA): TGTGCCAGCAGACCCACACCAGGAGGGACTGAAGCTTTCTTT.

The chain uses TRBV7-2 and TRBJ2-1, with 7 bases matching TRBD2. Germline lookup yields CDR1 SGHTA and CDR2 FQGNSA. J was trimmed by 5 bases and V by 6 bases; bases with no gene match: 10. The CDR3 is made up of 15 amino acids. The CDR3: CASRKGWGRDNEQFF. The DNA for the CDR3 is TGTGCCAGCAGGAAGGGGTGGGGGAGGGACAATGAGCAGTTCTTC.

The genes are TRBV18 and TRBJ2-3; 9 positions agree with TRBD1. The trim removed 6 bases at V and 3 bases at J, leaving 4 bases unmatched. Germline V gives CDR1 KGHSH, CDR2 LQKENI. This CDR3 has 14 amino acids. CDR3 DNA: TGTGCCAGCTCCCTGGACAGGGGTACAGATACGCAGTATTTT. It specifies CASSLDRGTDTQYF.

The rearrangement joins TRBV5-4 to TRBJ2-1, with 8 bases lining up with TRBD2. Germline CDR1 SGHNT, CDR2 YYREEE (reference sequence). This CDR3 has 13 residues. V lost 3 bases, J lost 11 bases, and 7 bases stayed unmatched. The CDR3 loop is CASSSLAGRQQFF. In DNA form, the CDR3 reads TGTGCCAGCAGCTCCTTAGCGGGGAGACAGCAGTTCTTC.

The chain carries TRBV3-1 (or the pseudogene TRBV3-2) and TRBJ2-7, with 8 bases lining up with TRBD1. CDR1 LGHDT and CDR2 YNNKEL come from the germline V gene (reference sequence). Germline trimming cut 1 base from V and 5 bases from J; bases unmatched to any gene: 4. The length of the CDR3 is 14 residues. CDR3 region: CASSQGTGLNEQYF. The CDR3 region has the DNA TGTGCCAGCAGCCAAGGGACAGGGTTAAACGAGCAGTACTTC.

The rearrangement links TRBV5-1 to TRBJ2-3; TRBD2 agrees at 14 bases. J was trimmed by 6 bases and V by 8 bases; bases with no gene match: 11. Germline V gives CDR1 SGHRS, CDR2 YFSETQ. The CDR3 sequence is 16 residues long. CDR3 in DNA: TGCGCCAGTGGTCACGGACTAGCGGGGGGTTATGATACGCAGTATTTT. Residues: CASGHGLAGGYDTQYF.

The CDR3 nucleotides read TGTGCCAGCTCACGGCCGGGACAGGGAACTAATGAAAAACTGTTTTTT. As protein: CASSRPGQGTNEKLFF. This chain joins TRBV18 and TRBJ1-4; 9 bases map to TRBD1. The CDR3 covers 16 residues. Trimming cost V 4 bases and J 1 base; bases outside gene matches: 4. CDR1 is KGHSH, CDR2 LQKENI, per germline.

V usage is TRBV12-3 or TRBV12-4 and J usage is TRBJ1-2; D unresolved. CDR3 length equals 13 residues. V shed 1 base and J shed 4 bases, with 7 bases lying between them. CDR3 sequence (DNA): TGTGCCAGCAGTTTAGGGGGAGGCTATGGCTACACCTTC. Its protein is CASSLGGGYGYTF.

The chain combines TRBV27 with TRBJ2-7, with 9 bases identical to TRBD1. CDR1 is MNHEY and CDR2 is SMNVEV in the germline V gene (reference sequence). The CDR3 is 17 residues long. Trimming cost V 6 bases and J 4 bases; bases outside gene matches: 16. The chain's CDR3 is CASSPEGTGIGVYEQYF. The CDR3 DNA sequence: TGTGCCAGCAGCCCGGAGGGGACAGGGATCGGGGTATACGAGCAGTACTTC.

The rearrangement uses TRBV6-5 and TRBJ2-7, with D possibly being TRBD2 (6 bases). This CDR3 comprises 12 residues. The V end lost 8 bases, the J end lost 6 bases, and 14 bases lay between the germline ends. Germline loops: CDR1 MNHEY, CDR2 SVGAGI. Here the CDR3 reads CASRGIDSEQYF. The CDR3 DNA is TGTGCCAGCCGGGGGATTGACTCCGAGCAGTACTTC.

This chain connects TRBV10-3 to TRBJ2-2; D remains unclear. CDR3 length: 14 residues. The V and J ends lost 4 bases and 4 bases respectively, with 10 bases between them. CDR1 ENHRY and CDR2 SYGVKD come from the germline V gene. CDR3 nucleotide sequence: TGTGCCATCAGTGGTCAGATTGGCACCGGGGAGCTGTTTTTT. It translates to CAISGQIGTGELFF.

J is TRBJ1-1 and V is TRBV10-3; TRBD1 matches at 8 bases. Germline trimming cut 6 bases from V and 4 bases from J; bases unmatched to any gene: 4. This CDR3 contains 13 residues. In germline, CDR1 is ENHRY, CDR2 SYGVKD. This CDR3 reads CAIRSTGGTEAFF. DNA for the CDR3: TGTGCCATCAGGTCAACAGGGGGCACTGAAGCTTTCTTT.

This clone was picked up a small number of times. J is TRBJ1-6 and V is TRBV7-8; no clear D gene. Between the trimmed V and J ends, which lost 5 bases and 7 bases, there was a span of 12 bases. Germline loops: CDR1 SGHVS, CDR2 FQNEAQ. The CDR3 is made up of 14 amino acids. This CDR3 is CASSPRVPNSPLHF. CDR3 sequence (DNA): TGTGCCAGCAGCCCTCGGGTACCCAATTCACCCCTCCACTTT. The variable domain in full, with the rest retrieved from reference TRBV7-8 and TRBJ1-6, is GAGVSQSPRYKVAKRGQDVALRCDPISGHVSLFWYQQALGQGPEFLTYFQNEAQLDKSGLPSDRFFAERPEGSVSTLKIQRTQQEDSAVYLCASSPRVPNSPLHFGNGTRLTVT.

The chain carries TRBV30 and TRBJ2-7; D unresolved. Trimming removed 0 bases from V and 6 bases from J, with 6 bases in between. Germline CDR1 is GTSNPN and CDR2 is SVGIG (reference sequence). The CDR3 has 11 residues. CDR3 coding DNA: TGTGCCTGGAGTGTCGTGTCCGAGCAGTACTTC. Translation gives CAWSVVSEQYF.

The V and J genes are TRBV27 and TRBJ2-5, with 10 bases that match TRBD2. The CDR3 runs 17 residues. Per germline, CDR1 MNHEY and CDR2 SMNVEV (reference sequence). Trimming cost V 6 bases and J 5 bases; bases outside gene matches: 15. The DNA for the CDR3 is TGTGCCAGCAGCCAACTAGCGGGGACACCCTGGAGGGAGACCCAGTACTTC. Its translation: CASSQLAGTPWRETQYF.